The 22 T cell receptor beta chains given below trace back to one sample, sequenced in a study of blood T cell repertoires in COVID-19. The method was immunoSEQ multiplex PCR; TCRdb's version includes in-frame clones alone and lacks a portion of them. Among about 160,000 clones listed, 80% to 90% were seen once. Material: PBMCs or T cells enriched from blood (not recorded which). These receptors were obtained from a woman aged 45-65 years in a cohort exposed to, infected with or recovered from COVID-19 (not recorded which).

This clone appeared a single time. This chain links TRBV4-3 with TRBJ2-7; 7 bases agree with TRBD1. From germline, CDR1 is LGHNA and CDR2 YSLEER. Trimming at V came to 1 base and at J to 1 base, leaving 4 bases not matched to a gene. The CDR3 consists of 15 residues. The CDR3 DNA is TGCGCCAGCAGCCAAGGACAGGGACGATCCTACGAGCAGTACTTC. This codes for CASSQGQGRSYEQYF.

The gene calls are TRBV5-5 and TRBJ2-7; no definite D call. The germline gives CDR1 SGHKS, CDR2 YYEKEE (reference sequence). The CDR3 has 14 amino acids. Trimming pared 4 bases from V and 3 bases from J, leaving 14 bases between. CDR3 DNA: TGTGCCAGCAGCCCAACACCAGATTTCTACGAGCAGTACTTC. Translating gives CASSPTPDFYEQYF.

The chain couples TRBV18 to TRBJ2-1, with TRBD2 matching over 8 bases. Trimming removed 3 bases from V and 7 bases from J; junction bases left unmatched: 5. The CDR3 length is 14 residues. Germline-derived CDR1 and CDR2 are KGHSH and LQKENI. CDR3 nucleotide sequence: TGTGCCAGCTCACCGTTGCGGGGGGAGAATGAGCAGTTCTTC. Translating gives CASSPLRGENEQFF.

This sequence joins TRBV28 and TRBJ2-7; 8 bases are a match to TRBD1. The CDR3 runs 15 residues. Unmatched junction bases numbered 14, after V lost 6 bases and J lost 7 bases. CDR1 MDHEN and CDR2 SYDVKM come from the germline V gene. The CDR3 here is CASSPGGAGQPEQYF. Here the CDR3 DNA reads TGTGCCAGCAGCCCAGGGGGCGCGGGTCAACCGGAGCAGTACTTC.

The chain links TRBV24-1 to TRBJ2-1; 8 bases map to TRBD1. V trimming: 3 bases; J trimming: 10 bases; junction bases outside the gene matches: 7. The germline CDR1 and CDR2 sequences are KGHDR and SFDVKD. The CDR3 loop spans 14 amino acids. The CDR3 nucleotides read TGTGCCACCAGTGATCGGCAGGGGGCCCACGAGCAGTTCTTC. This translates into CATSDRQGAHEQFF.

Here the CDR3 DNA reads TGTGCCAGCGGAATGGGGACTAGCGGGAAGATAACCAAAAACATTCAGTACTTC. It translates to CASGMGTSGKITKNIQYF. The chain has TRBV7-2 and TRBJ2-4, with 13 positions matching TRBD2. Trimming at V came to 8 bases and at J to 2 bases, leaving 12 bases not matched to a gene. Germline CDR1 and CDR2: SGHTA and FQGNSA. This CDR3 contains 18 residues.

CDR3 DNA sequence: TGCGCCAGCAGCTTGAGGCCAGTAACAGGGGAAGAGACCCAGTACTTC. The encoded protein is CASSLRPVTGEETQYF. The chain joins TRBV5-1 to TRBJ2-5; 7 bases align to TRBD1. Looked up from germline, CDR1 is SGHRS and CDR2 is YFSETQ. The CDR3 extends over 16 amino acids. Trimming cost V 1 base and J 3 bases; bases outside gene matches: 9.

The V and J genes are TRBV11-2 and TRBJ1-1; D might be TRBD1 (5 bases). CDR1 is SGHAT and CDR2 is FQNNGV in the germline V gene. CDR3 length equals 14 residues. Between the trimmed V and J ends, which lost 2 bases and 5 bases, there was a span of 12 bases. DNA for the CDR3: TGTGCCAGCAGCTTATTCCAGGGTGGGACTGAAGCTTTCTTT. It translates to CASSLFQGGTEAFF.

This clone was recorded only once. The rearrangement uses TRBV9 and TRBJ1-6, with TRBD1 identical over 9 bases. The CDR3 length is 14 residues. J lost 9 bases, V lost 5 bases, and 6 bases had no gene match. The germline V gene encodes CDR1 SGDLS and CDR2 YYNGEE. The CDR3 spells CASSPGTGSSPLHF. As DNA, the CDR3 is TGTGCCAGCAGTCCCGGGACAGGGAGTTCACCCCTCCACTTT.

This clone has just a few counts. The sample has other DNA sequences that encode this CDR3 too. The CDR3 DNA sequence: TGCGCCAGCAGCTTGGCCGCGGGCTATGGCTACACCTTC. Translation gives CASSLAAGYGYTF. The gene calls are TRBV5-1 and TRBJ1-2; D gene uncertain. The ends were cut back, 0 bases at V and 4 bases at J, with 7 bases in the middle. Per germline, CDR1 SGHRS and CDR2 YFSETQ. This CDR3 contains 13 residues.

The chain links TRBV2 to TRBJ2-4, with D possibly TRBD1 on 5 matching bases. Germline CDR1 and CDR2: SNHLY and FYNNEI. This CDR3 is 15 amino acids long. Trimming removed 5 bases from V and 5 bases from J, with 16 bases in between. CDR3 DNA: TGTGCCAGCAGTCTGGGGCGCCCTTCGGAAAACATTCAGTACTTC. This codes for CASSLGRPSENIQYF.

The chain combines TRBV5-4 with TRBJ1-5; D uncertain. The germline CDR1 and CDR2 sequences are SGHNT and YYREEE (reference sequence). Trimming stripped 4 bases from V and 0 bases from J, with 11 bases between. The CDR3 totals 15 residues. The CDR3 sequence: CASSPRQYSNQPQHF. The CDR3 DNA reads as TGTGCCAGCAGCCCCAGGCAGTATAGCAATCAGCCCCAGCATTTT.

Written as DNA, the CDR3 is TGTGCCAGCAGCTTAAGGGGGAGGGTCTACTCCTTGAACACTGAAGCTTTCTTT. Translated, it gives CASSLRGRVYSLNTEAFF. The chain recombines TRBV7-2 with TRBJ1-1, with a tentative D call TRBD1 (6 bases). The CDR3 runs 18 residues. Trimming left V 2 bases short and J 0 bases short, with 19 bases between. Germline V gene sequence: CDR1 SGHTA, CDR2 FQGNSA.

V is TRBV10-3 and J is TRBJ1-6, with D tentatively TRBD1 (5 bases). The germline V and J ends were trimmed by 11 bases and 8 bases, with 16 bases remaining between them. Germline V gene sequence: CDR1 ENHRY, CDR2 SYGVKD. The CDR3 runs to 13 residues. DNA for the CDR3: TGTGCCTCTTACCAGGGATGGGATTCACCCCTCCACTTT. Amino acids: CASYQGWDSPLHF.

The chain employs TRBV19 and TRBJ2-5; D possibly corresponds to TRBD2 (5 bases). This CDR3 has 14 amino acids. The germline CDR1 and CDR2 sequences are LNHDA and SQIVND (reference sequence). Trimming took off 7 bases at V and 5 bases at J, with 17 bases between the two ends. CDR3 sequence (DNA): TGTGCCAGTACTCAACATGTAGAGGGTGAGACCCAGTACTTC. Translation gives CASTQHVEGETQYF.

The chain carries TRBV3-1 (or the pseudogene TRBV3-2) and TRBJ1-4; 7 bases match TRBD1. Trimming at V came to 1 base and at J to 3 bases, leaving 5 bases not matched to a gene. From germline, CDR1 is LGHDT and CDR2 YNNKEL (reference sequence). This CDR3 has 16 residues. The CDR3 region is CASSQGVGQPNEKLFF. The CDR3 bases are TGTGCCAGCAGCCAAGGGGTGGGACAGCCTAATGAAAAACTGTTTTTT.

For the CDR3, the DNA is TGTGCCAGCAGCCCATCGACAGGGGGTTTCTCTGGGGCCAACGTCCTGACTTTC. Its protein is CASSPSTGGFSGANVLTF. V usage is TRBV5-4 and J usage is TRBJ2-6; 9 bases line up with TRBD1. Germline V CDR1 and CDR2: SGHNT, YYREEE (reference sequence). Trimming at V came to 4 bases and at J to 0 bases, leaving 8 bases not matched to a gene. The CDR3 spans 18 residues.

This rearrangement joins TRBV7-9 to TRBJ2-3, with 9 nucleotides matching TRBD2. Germline V gene sequence: CDR1 SEHNR, CDR2 FQNEAQ (reference sequence). Unmatched junction bases numbered 11, after V lost 3 bases and J lost 7 bases. The CDR3 runs 16 residues. CDR3 amino acids: CASSFLRSGGEYTQYF. The CDR3 DNA follows: TGTGCCAGCAGCTTCTTACGTAGCGGGGGAGAATATACGCAGTATTTT.

The V call is TRBV5-1, the J call TRBJ1-1, with TRBD1 matching 10 bases. Germline assignment: CDR1 SGHRS and CDR2 YFSETQ. The J segment lost 1 base and the V segment lost 4 bases, leaving 4 bases of the junction unmatched. The CDR3 has 15 amino acids. CDR3 sequence (DNA): TGCGCCAGCAGCCACGACAGGGGGCCGAACACTGAAGCTTTCTTT. Translation gives CASSHDRGPNTEAFF.

This clone has a handful of counts. The rearrangement joins TRBV6-2 or TRBV6-3 to TRBJ1-2; D gene unclear. V lost 5 bases and J 2 bases, leaving 12 bases between the germline ends. The CDR3 has 14 amino acids. The germline gives CDR1 MNHEY, CDR2 SVGEGT. CDR3 coding DNA: TGTGCCAGCAGTGAGGGCAGTGGAAACTATGGCTACACCTTC. Residues: CASSEGSGNYGYTF.

This clone was seen only a few times. CDR3 region: CASSQDNRDSGELFF. CDR3 nucleotides: TGCGCCAGCAGCCAAGATAACAGGGATTCCGGGGAGCTGTTTTTT. This rearrangement joins TRBV4-1 to TRBJ2-2; a weak D match, TRBD1 (6 bases). This CDR3 has 15 residues. Trimming removed 0 bases from V and 6 bases from J, with 11 bases in between. Per germline, CDR1 MGHRA and CDR2 YSYEKL.

The V call is TRBV4-1, the J call TRBJ1-1; D possibly corresponds to TRBD1 (5 bases). The germline V gene has CDR1 MGHRA and CDR2 YSYEKL. This CDR3 has 14 residues. V gave up 2 bases and J gave up 11 bases, with 18 bases separating them. Here the CDR3 reads CASSQPLGTSGAFF. The DNA for the CDR3 is TGCGCCAGCAGCCAACCCCTGGGCACATCAGGGGCTTTCTTT.